This T cell receptor beta chain was observed in a study of cytomegalovirus exposure and HLA in healthy donors. Study-level points and caveats: Accounts indicate the classifier identified cytomegalovirus status with strong specificity and sensitivity. In a later analysis, an Asian-associated ancestry cluster reportedly showed fewer N-insertions than the approximately 700-donor mean.

Both 60 Vbeta primers and 13 Jbeta primers went into the PCR. Sequencing was performed with immunoSEQ multiplex PCR; in TCRdb, only in-frame clones are kept and a portion is missing. The sample shows 95,000 to 100,000 clones, approximately 74% of them seen only once. Concerning this clone itself: Its antigen is currently unknown.

The V segment lost 7 bases and the J segment 7 bases; nucleotides outside the gene matches: 13. This CDR3 contains 15 residues. Germline CDR1 reads MGHDK; CDR2 reads SYGVNS. The gene calls are TRBV25-1 and TRBJ2-1; 7 bases agree with TRBD1. What was sequenced was PBMCs. The TCR was taken from a male donor in good health and CMV-seronegative. CDR3: CASNTGTVLPNEQFF. The CDR3 DNA reads TGTGCCAGCAATACCGGGACAGTTCTCCCTAATGAGCAGTTCTTC.